A selection of T cell receptor beta chains follows, all from one sample in a study of early T cells in non-severe SARS-CoV-2 infection. TCRdb re-called the 5' RACE reads through MiXCR, storing one row per CDR3 protein. The data contain approximately 46,000 distinct CDR3 sequences, 20% to 25% of them singletons. Sequences were derived from whole blood, sampled at baseline. The receptors stem from an adult who was a healthcare worker with PCR-confirmed SARS-CoV-2 infection or an uninfected control (not recorded which). Each CDR3 is given with its conserved first and last residue. The D gene is left open where the match is weak. Clone size appears in some rows only: once, few, many, or a class for an expanded clone.

size	V	D	J	CDR3	DNA
few	TRBV4-2	TRBD2	TRBJ2-7	CASSQSGTSYEQYF	TGTGCCAGCAGCCAATCCGGGACTAGCTACGAGCAGTACTTC
-	TRBV19	-	TRBJ1-1	CASSTGQFTEAFF	TGTGCCAGTAGTACGGGACAATTCACTGAAGCTTTCTTT
-	TRBV7-2	TRBD2	TRBJ2-1	CASRPTSGGASYNEQFF	TGTGCCAGCAGACCCACTAGCGGGGGGGCGAGCTACAATGAGCAGTTCTTC
-	TRBV10-3	-	TRBJ2-5	CAISDREKETQYF	TGTGCCATCAGTGACAGAGAAAAAGAGACCCAGTACTTC
-	TRBV20-1	-	TRBJ2-3	CSAITPPDTQYF	TGCAGTGCTATCACGCCCCCAGATACGCAGTATTTT
few	TRBV20-1	-	TRBJ2-5	CSASPAGSQETQYF	TGCAGTGCTAGTCCCGCGGGGTCCCAAGAGACCCAGTACTTC
few	TRBV7-2	-	TRBJ2-7	CASSLALGQDGDTYEQYF	TGTGCCAGCAGCTTAGCGTTAGGTCAGGACGGCGACACCTACGAGCAGTACTTC
once	TRBV6-4	-	TRBJ2-2	CASSARDAGELFF	TGTGCCAGCAGTGCCAGGGACGCCGGGGAGCTGTTTTTT
few	TRBV18	-	TRBJ1-6	CASSLGQGNSPLHF	TGTGCCAGCTCACTAGGGCAGGGGAATTCACCCCTCCACTTT
once	TRBV20-1	TRBD2	TRBJ2-3	CSAEPGLALSTDTQYF	TGCAGTGCTGAACCGGGACTAGCGCTTAGCACAGATACGCAGTATTTT
-	TRBV24-1	TRBD1	TRBJ2-2	CATSDDPGQGVGELFF	TGTGCCACCAGTGATGACCCGGGACAGGGAGTCGGGGAGCTGTTTTTT
-	TRBV27	-	TRBJ1-2	CASSTYSGVLYGYTF	TGTGCCAGCAGTACCTACTCAGGGGTCCTCTATGGCTACACCTTC
few	TRBV3-1	-	TRBJ1-2	CASSQDRTNYGYTF	TGTGCCAGCAGCCAAGATAGGACTAACTATGGCTACACCTTC
-	TRBV12-2	-	TRBJ1-4	CASRFFLRGATNEKLFF	TGTGCAAGTCGCTTTTTTCTCCGGGGGGCAACTAATGAAAAACTGTTTTTT
-	TRBV7-2	TRBD1	TRBJ2-7	CASRYGTGREQYF	TGTGCCAGCAGATATGGGACAGGGCGAGAGCAGTACTTC
few	TRBV19	-	TRBJ2-3	CASNTPGRGSDTQYF	TGTGCCAGTAACACCCCCGGCCGGGGTTCAGATACGCAGTATTTT
-	TRBV10-1	TRBD2	TRBJ2-1	CASSTGTSGGLAGQFF	TGCGCCAGCAGTACCGGGACTAGCGGGGGCCTTGCGGGGCAGTTCTTC